These 2 T cell receptor beta chains came from one sample sequenced in a study of T-cell memory formation after mild COVID-19. TCRdb re-analysed the 5' RACE reads in MiXCR, keeping a single row per CDR3 protein. In the table there are under 150,000 distinct CDR3 sequences, approximately 21% of which are singletons. Material for sequencing was PBMCs or a T cell subset sorted from them (not recorded which). The receptors derive from a man younger than 30 who had mild COVID-19 (a few samples of this study predate the infection). Cell type and time point are not known.

In its sample, this clonotype was seen a few times. The chain couples TRBV6-2 or TRBV6-3 to TRBJ2-2; 9 nucleotides line up with TRBD1. This CDR3 has 15 residues. The ends lost 7 bases at V and 5 bases at J; junction bases unmatched: 8. In germline, CDR1 is MNHEY, CDR2 SVGEGT. This CDR3 reads CASTQDRGYTGELFF. As DNA, the CDR3 is TGTGCCAGCACCCAAGACAGGGGGTATACCGGGGAGCTGTTTTTT.

This clonotype was detected a few times. The chain combines TRBV2 with TRBJ1-1; D is ambiguous. Trimming left V 1 base short and J 0 bases short, with 9 bases between. The germline CDR1 and CDR2 sequences are SNHLY and FYNNEI. The CDR3 runs 15 residues. CDR3 sequence reads: CASSEGVGMNTEAFF. CDR3 coding DNA: TGTGCCAGCAGTGAAGGCGTAGGAATGAACACTGAAGCTTTCTTT.